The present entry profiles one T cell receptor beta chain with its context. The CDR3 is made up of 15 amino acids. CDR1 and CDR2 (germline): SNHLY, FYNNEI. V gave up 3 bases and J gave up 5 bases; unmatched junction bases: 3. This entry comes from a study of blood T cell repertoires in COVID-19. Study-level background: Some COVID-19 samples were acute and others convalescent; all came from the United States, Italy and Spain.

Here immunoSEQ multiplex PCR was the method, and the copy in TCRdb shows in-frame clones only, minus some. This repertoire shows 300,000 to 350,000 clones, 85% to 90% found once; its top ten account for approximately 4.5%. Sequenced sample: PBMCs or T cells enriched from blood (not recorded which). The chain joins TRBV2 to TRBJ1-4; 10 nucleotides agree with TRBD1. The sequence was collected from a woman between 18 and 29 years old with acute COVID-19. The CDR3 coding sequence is TGTGCCAGCAGTGAGAGGACAGGGGGAAATGAAAAACTGTTTTTT. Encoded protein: CASSERTGGNEKLFF. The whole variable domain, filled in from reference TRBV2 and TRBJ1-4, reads EPEVTQTPSHQVTQMGQEVILRCVPISNHLYFYWYRQILGQKVEFLVSFYNNEISEKSEIFDDQFSVERPDGSNFTLKIRSTKLEDSAMYFCASSERTGGNEKLFFGSGTQLSVL.